The clone carrying this T cell receptor (beta chain) occurred a few times. Its antigen is still unknown. This specimen belongs to a study of T cell responses to AZD1222 COVID-19 vaccine. Study-wide context: Investigators merged groups given second doses at roughly 4 or roughly 12 weeks.

Findings and caveats of the study: Baseline antibody screening turned up just six seropositive AZD1222 recipients. Close to half of spike-specific TCRs reportedly recognize unmutated variant regions.

Sequenced by immunoSEQ multiplex PCR; TCRdb stores in-frame clones only, minus some. The sample shows approximately 190,000 clones, around 92% of them seen only once. The receptor comes from an adult in good health. The sequences come from peripheral blood, collected on day 0 of AZD1222 vaccination.

CDR3 in DNA: TGTGCCAGCAGCTTAGGGACTAGGGGGAATGAGCAGTTCTTC. Residues: CASSLGTRGNEQFF. The rearrangement uses TRBV11-2 and TRBJ2-1, with a weak D call TRBD2 (7 bases). V was trimmed by 1 base and J by 7 bases, leaving 11 bases between them. This CDR3 has 14 residues. Per germline, CDR1 SGHAT and CDR2 FQNNGV.